This T cell receptor beta chain is drawn from a study of glioma-infiltrating T cells after dendritic cell vaccination. On the study more broadly: Samples are from glioblastoma patients in Phase I and II dendritic cell vaccine trials.

From germline, CDR1 is SNHLY and CDR2 FYNNEI. The trim removed 6 bases at V and 4 bases at J, leaving 4 bases unmatched. This CDR3 has 14 amino acids. As concerns this clone: Antigen: not known.

Isocitrate dehydrogenase mutation was absent in all glioblastoma patients. Study-wide results and caveats: Higher pretreatment TIL content predicted longer progression-free time and survival. The cohort had few patients with full blood and tumor sets.

Clones were read by immunoSEQ multiplex PCR, and TCRdb kept only the in-frame ones, dropping some. The sample includes about 96,000 clones, approximately 81% seen only once; the top ten take under 7%. The chain combines TRBV2 with TRBJ2-1; 9 bases align to TRBD2. The TCR was taken from a human donor with glioblastoma. This specimen consisted of blood, obtained before dendritic cell vaccination. CDR3 coding DNA: TGTGCCAGCAGACTAGCGGGTGCTTACAATGAGCAGTTCTTC. Amino acids: CASRLAGAYNEQFF. The complete variable domain, with remaining parts taken from reference TRBV2 and TRBJ2-1, reads EPEVTQTPSHQVTQMGQEVILRCVPISNHLYFYWYRQILGQKVEFLVSFYNNEISEKSEIFDDQFSVERPDGSNFTLKIRSTKLEDSAMYFCASRLAGAYNEQFFGPGTRLTVL.